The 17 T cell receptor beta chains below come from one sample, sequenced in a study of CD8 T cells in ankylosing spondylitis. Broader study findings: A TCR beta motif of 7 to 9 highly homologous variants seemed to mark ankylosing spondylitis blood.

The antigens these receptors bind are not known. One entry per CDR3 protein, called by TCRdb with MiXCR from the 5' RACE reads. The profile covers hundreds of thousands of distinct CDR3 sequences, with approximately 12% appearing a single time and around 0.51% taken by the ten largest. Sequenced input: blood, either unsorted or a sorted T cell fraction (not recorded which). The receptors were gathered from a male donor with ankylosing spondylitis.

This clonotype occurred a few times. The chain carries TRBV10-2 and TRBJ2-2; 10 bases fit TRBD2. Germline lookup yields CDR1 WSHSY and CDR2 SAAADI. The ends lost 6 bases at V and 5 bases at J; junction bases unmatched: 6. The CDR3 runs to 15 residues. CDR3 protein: CASRASGRGTGELFF. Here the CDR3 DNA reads TGCGCCAGCAGGGCCAGCGGGAGGGGGACCGGGGAGCTGTTTTTT.

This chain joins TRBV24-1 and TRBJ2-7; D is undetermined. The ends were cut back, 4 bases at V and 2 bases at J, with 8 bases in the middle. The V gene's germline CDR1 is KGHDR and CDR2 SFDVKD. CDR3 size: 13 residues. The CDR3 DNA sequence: TGTGCCACCAGTGACCCCTCGACCTACGAGCAGTACTTC. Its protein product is CATSDPSTYEQYF.

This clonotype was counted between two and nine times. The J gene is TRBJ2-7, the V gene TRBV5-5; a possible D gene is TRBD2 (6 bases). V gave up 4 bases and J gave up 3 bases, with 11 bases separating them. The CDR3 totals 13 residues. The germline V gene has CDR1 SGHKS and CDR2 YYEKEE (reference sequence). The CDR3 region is CASSPTRNYEQYF. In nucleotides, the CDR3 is TGTGCCAGCAGCCCGACTAGAAACTACGAGCAGTACTTC.

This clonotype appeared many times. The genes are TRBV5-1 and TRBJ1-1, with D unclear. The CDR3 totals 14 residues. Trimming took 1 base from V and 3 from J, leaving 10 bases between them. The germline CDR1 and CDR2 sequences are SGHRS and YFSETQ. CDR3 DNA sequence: TGCGCCAGCAGCTTGATCAACACAGACACTGAAGCTTTCTTT. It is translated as CASSLINTDTEAFF.

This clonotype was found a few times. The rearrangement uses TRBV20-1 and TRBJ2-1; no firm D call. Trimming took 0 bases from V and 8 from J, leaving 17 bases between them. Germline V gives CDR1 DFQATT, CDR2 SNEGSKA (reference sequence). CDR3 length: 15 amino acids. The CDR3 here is CSAREGLFADDEQFF. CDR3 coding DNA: TGCAGTGCTAGAGAAGGGCTCTTTGCGGACGATGAGCAGTTCTTC.

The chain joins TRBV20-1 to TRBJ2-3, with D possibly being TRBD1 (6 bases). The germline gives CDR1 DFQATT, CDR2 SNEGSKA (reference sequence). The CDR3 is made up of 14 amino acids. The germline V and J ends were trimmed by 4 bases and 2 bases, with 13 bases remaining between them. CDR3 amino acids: CSAKRGTYTDTQYF. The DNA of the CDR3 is TGCAGTGCTAAAAGGGGGACCTACACAGATACGCAGTATTTT.

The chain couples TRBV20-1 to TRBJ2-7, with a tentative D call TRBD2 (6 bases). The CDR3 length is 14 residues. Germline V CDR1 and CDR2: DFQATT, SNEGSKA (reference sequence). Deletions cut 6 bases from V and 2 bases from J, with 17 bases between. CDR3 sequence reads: CSALSGRPPYEQYF. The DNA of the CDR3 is TGCAGTGCCCTCTCCGGGAGACCTCCCTACGAGCAGTACTTC.

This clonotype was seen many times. CDR3 sequence: CASSLMGNNQPQHF. In DNA form, the CDR3 reads TGTGCCAGCAGTTTAATGGGGAATAATCAGCCCCAGCATTTT. The chain employs TRBV12-3 or TRBV12-4 and TRBJ1-5; D is ambiguous. V was pared by 2 bases and J by 4 bases, with 9 bases between. The CDR3 is 14 amino acids.

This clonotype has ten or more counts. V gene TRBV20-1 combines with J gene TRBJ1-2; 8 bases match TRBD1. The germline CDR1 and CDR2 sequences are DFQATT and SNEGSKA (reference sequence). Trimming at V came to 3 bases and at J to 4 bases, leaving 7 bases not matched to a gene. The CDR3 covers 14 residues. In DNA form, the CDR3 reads TGCAGTGCTAGTTGGCACAGGGGGTTCTATGGCTACACCTTC. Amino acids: CSASWHRGFYGYTF.

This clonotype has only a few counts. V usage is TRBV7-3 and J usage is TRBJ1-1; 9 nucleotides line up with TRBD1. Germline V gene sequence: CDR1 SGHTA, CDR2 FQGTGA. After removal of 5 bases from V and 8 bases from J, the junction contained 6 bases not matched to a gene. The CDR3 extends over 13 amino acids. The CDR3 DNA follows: TGTGCCAGCAGCCTGGGACAGGGTAAAGAAGCTTTCTTT. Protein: CASSLGQGKEAFF.

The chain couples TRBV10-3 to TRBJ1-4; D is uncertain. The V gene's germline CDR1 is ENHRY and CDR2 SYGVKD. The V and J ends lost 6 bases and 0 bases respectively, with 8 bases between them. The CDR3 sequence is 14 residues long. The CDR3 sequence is CAISPTATNEKLFF. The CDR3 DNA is TGTGCCATCAGCCCGACGGCAACTAATGAAAAACTGTTTTTT.

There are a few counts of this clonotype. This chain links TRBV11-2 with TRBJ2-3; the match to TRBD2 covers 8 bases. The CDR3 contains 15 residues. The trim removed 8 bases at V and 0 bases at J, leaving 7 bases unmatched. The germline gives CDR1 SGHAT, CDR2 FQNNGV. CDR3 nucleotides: TGTGCCAGCGCGGGGGGATACCTTAGCACAGATACGCAGTATTTT. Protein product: CASAGGYLSTDTQYF.

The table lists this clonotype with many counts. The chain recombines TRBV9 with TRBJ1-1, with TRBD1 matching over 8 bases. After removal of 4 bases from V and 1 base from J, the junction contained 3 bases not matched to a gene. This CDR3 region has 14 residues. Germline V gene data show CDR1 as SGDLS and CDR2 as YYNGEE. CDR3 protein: CASSKTGGNTEAFF. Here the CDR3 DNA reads TGTGCCAGCAGCAAAACAGGGGGGAACACTGAAGCTTTCTTT.

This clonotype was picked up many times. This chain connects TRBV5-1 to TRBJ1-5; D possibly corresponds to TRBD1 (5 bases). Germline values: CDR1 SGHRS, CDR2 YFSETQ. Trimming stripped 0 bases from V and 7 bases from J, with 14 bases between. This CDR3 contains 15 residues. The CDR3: CASSLEGVRGQPQHF. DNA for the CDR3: TGCGCCAGCAGCTTGGAGGGAGTCCGGGGGCAGCCCCAGCATTTT.

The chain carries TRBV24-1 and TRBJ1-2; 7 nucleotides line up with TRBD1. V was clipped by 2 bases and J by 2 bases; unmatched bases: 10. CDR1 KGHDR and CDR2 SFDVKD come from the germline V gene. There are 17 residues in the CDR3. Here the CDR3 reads CATSDSRIDRENYGYTF. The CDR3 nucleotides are TGTGCCACCAGTGATTCAAGAATTGACAGGGAGAACTATGGCTACACCTTC.

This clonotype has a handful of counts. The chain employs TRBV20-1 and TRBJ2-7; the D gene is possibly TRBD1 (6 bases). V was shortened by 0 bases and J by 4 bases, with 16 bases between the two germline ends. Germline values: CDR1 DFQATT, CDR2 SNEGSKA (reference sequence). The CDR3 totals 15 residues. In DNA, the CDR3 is TGCAGTGCTAGAGATGGGGGCAGGGCTGGATACGAGCAGTACTTC. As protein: CSARDGGRAGYEQYF.

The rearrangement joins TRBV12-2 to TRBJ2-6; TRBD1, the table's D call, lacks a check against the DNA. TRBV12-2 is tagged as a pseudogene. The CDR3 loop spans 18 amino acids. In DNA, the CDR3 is TGTGCAAGTCGCTTGGGGGCGGAAACCATCTCTGGGGCCAACGTCCTGACTTTC. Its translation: CASRLGAETISGANVLTF.